Reported below is one T cell receptor (beta chain). The antigen remains unidentified. PCR amplification relied on 60 Vbeta primers (plus 13 Jbeta primers). Data came from immunoSEQ multiplex PCR; TCRdb stores just in-frame clones and leaves some out. This table holds roughly 92,000 clones, about 86% found once. The entry originates in a study of cytomegalovirus exposure and HLA in healthy donors. Notes on the study in general: In most subjects, TCR beta sequences reportedly gave accurate predictions of HLA-A and HLA-B alleles. 164 TCR beta chains were listed as cytomegalovirus-associated. It was assumed in the presence/absence analyses that sequencing depth was roughly uniform across donors.

There are 16 residues in the CDR3. CDR1 and CDR2 (germline): SGHTA, FQGNSA. Trimming pared 3 bases from V and 0 bases from J, leaving 11 bases between. The sample comprised PBMCs. The TCR originated in a woman in her 70s in good health and CMV-seropositive. This rearrangement joins TRBV7-2 to TRBJ1-4; D is ambiguous. The CDR3 loop is CASSLLGIATNEKLFF. DNA of the CDR3: TGTGCCAGCAGCTTGTTGGGCATTGCAACTAATGAAAAACTGTTTTTT.